These 27 T cell receptor beta chains share one sample of origin, sequenced in a study of OX40 agonist ivuxolimab in advanced cancers. Assay used: immunoSEQ multiplex PCR; TCRdb lists only in-frame clones, some missing. In the table there are 65,000 to 70,000 clones, 65% to 80% of which are singletons. Sample: CD4+ or CD8+ T cells sorted from blood, taken in a trial of the OX40 agonist ivuxolimab. The source is an adult with an advanced solid tumor such as melanoma, head and neck, liver or kidney cancer.

This clone was recorded once. The chain recombines TRBV19 with TRBJ1-2, with a possible D match to TRBD1 (5 bases). The germline V gene has CDR1 LNHDA and CDR2 SQIVND (reference sequence). The CDR3 has 15 amino acids. V lost 1 base and J 5 bases, leaving 14 bases between the germline ends. The CDR3 loop reads CASSIGRGKFYGYTF. The DNA for the CDR3 is TGTGCCAGTAGTATAGGCCGGGGGAAGTTTTATGGCTACACCTTC.

V is TRBV19 and J is TRBJ2-7, with D possibly TRBD2 on 6 matching bases. The CDR3 loop spans 18 amino acids. Trimming stripped 9 bases from V and 0 bases from J, with 27 bases between. From germline, CDR1 is LNHDA and CDR2 SQIVND (reference sequence). In nucleotides, the CDR3 is TGTGCCAGCCCATTCCGACGGGCGCGGGCGGGACCCTCCTACGAGCAGTACTTC. Translated: CASPFRRARAGPSYEQYF.

J is TRBJ2-2 and V is TRBV6-5; 12 nucleotides match TRBD2. This CDR3 spans 15 amino acids. Trimming cost V 2 bases and J 6 bases; bases outside gene matches: 1. CDR1 and CDR2 from the germline V gene are MNHEY and SVGAGI. The CDR3 nucleotides are TGTGCCAGCAGTTACGGACTAGCGGGATCCGGGGAGCTGTTTTTT. Translating it yields CASSYGLAGSGELFF.

The V gene is TRBV18, the J gene TRBJ1-1; the D gene is possibly TRBD1 (5 bases). The V end lost 3 bases, the J end lost 1 base, and 15 bases lay between the germline ends. The CDR3 is made up of 16 amino acids. Germline CDR1 and CDR2: KGHSH and LQKENI. The CDR3 coding sequence is TGTGCCAGCTCACCTCAATCCACAGGAGCGAACACTGAAGCTTTCTTT. Its protein product is CASSPQSTGANTEAFF. The variable domain in full, with the rest retrieved from reference TRBV18 and TRBJ1-1, is NAGVMQNPRHLVRRRGQEARLRCSPMKGHSHVYWYRQLPEEGLKFMVYLQKENIIDESGMPKERFSAEFPKEGPSILRIQQVVRGDSAAYFCASSPQSTGANTEAFFGQGTRLTVV.

The chain combines TRBV5-1 with TRBJ2-7; the D is unclear. The CDR3 is made up of 11 amino acids. Germline CDR1 reads SGHRS; CDR2 reads YFSETQ. The V end was cut by 0 bases, the J end by 5 bases, with 3 bases between. The CDR3 protein is CASSLEHEQYF. CDR3 nucleotides: TGCGCCAGCAGCTTGGAACACGAGCAGTACTTC.

This chain uses TRBV29-1 with TRBJ2-1, with unresolved D. Germline CDR1 reads SQVTM; CDR2 reads ANQGSEA. V lost 6 bases and J lost 10, with 13 bases in between. The CDR3 is made up of 11 amino acids. CDR3 nucleotides: TGCAGCGTGAACAGTTTCAACGAGCAGTTCTTC. It is translated as CSVNSFNEQFF.

The CDR3 region has the DNA TGTGCCAGCTCACTTGCTCCGGGGCCTGGAGGGAATGAGCAGTTCTTC. Encoded protein: CASSLAPGPGGNEQFF. The chain carries TRBV18 and TRBJ2-1; D may be TRBD2 (6 bases). V lost 4 bases, J lost 7 bases, and 20 bases lay in between. The CDR3 consists of 16 residues. CDR1 is KGHSH and CDR2 is LQKENI in the germline V gene. Full variable domain (outside the CDR3, taken from reference TRBV18 and TRBJ2-1): NAGVMQNPRHLVRRRGQEARLRCSPMKGHSHVYWYRQLPEEGLKFMVYLQKENIIDESGMPKERFSAEFPKEGPSILRIQQVVRGDSAAYFCASSLAPGPGGNEQFFGPGTRLTVL.

In its sample, this clone was seen once. This chain links TRBV5-1 with TRBJ2-1; D is perhaps TRBD1 (6 bases). The CDR3 loop spans 15 amino acids. The ends were cut back, 0 bases at V and 9 bases at J, with 16 bases in the middle. The germline gives CDR1 SGHRS, CDR2 YFSETQ. The CDR3 here is CASSLDTGMSGEQFF. Written as DNA, the CDR3 is TGCGCCAGCAGCTTGGATACAGGGATGAGCGGTGAGCAGTTCTTC. The entire variable domain, with the rest obtained from reference TRBV5-1 and TRBJ2-1, is as follows: KAGVTQTPRYLIKTRGQQVTLSCSPISGHRSVSWYQQTPGQGLQFLFEYFSETQRNKGNFPGRFSGRQFSNSRSEMNVSTLELGDSALYLCASSLDTGMSGEQFFGPGTRLTVL.

The chain carries TRBV7-8 and TRBJ2-5, with TRBD2 identical over 15 bases. Germline V lookup: CDR1 SGHVS, CDR2 FQNEAQ. The CDR3 contains 14 residues. V trimming: 5 bases; J trimming: 8 bases; junction bases outside the gene matches: 3. The CDR3 bases are TGTGCCAGCAGCCCGGGACTAGCGGGAGGTACCCAGTACTTC. As protein: CASSPGLAGGTQYF.

The V and J genes are TRBV2 and TRBJ1-4, with D unclear. Germline CDR1 and CDR2: SNHLY and FYNNEI. With 4 bases removed from V and 0 bases from J, the gap between germline ends came to 15 bases. There are 17 residues in the CDR3. The CDR3 DNA is TGTGCCAGCAGTGGCGGAGCAGGAAGCGCAACTAATGAAAAACTGTTTTTT. The encoded protein is CASSGGAGSATNEKLFF.

The J gene is TRBJ1-5, the V gene TRBV5-5, with D unclear. V lost 0 bases, J lost 3 bases, and 13 bases lay in between. The V gene's germline CDR1 is SGHKS and CDR2 YYEKEE (reference sequence). The CDR3 sequence is 16 residues long. This CDR3 is CASSLELRPINQPQHF. CDR3 nucleotides: TGTGCCAGCAGCTTGGAGCTGAGACCCATCAATCAGCCCCAGCATTTT.

The gene calls are TRBV28 and TRBJ1-2; D unresolved. The CDR3 extends over 14 amino acids. The V end lost 5 bases, the J end lost 0 bases, and 10 bases lay between the germline ends. Germline values: CDR1 MDHEN, CDR2 SYDVKM. The CDR3 DNA is TGTGCCAGCAGTGCGACCGGCACTAACTATGGCTACACCTTC. It specifies CASSATGTNYGYTF.

CDR3 coding DNA: TGTGCCAGCAGCCTAACGACAGGAGATACGCAGTATTTT. Translated, it gives CASSLTTGDTQYF. This sequence joins TRBV11-3 and TRBJ2-3; possibly TRBD1 for D (6 bases). CDR1 SGHNT and CDR2 YENEEA come from the germline V gene. Trimming took off 5 bases at V and 5 bases at J, with 11 bases between the two ends. The CDR3 contains 13 residues.

The chain joins TRBV2 to TRBJ1-5; D may be TRBD1 (6 bases). Looked up from germline, CDR1 is SNHLY and CDR2 is FYNNEI. Trimming removed 7 bases at V and 0 bases at J, with 7 bases between. This CDR3 has 13 amino acids. CDR3 sequence (DNA): TGTGCCAGCAACAGGGATAGCAATCAGCCCCAGCATTTT. Protein: CASNRDSNQPQHF.

The chain links TRBV2 to TRBJ1-2; no clear D. V lost 5 bases, J lost 2 bases, and 9 bases lay in between. CDR3 length: 13 amino acids. Germline assignment: CDR1 SNHLY and CDR2 FYNNEI. CDR3 amino acids: CASSFRANYGYTF. CDR3 bases: TGTGCCAGCAGTTTTCGTGCCAACTATGGCTACACCTTC.

The rearrangement uses TRBV6-6 and TRBJ1-5; TRBD1 might be the D (6 bases). This CDR3 has 15 residues. V gave up 2 bases and J gave up 3 bases, with 11 bases separating them. Germline V lookup: CDR1 MNHNY, CDR2 SVGAGI (reference sequence). The CDR3 DNA reads TGTGCCAGCAGTTACGAGGGGGGGCTCAATCAGCCCCAGCATTTT. Translated, it gives CASSYEGGLNQPQHF.

The rearrangement joins TRBV6-5 to TRBJ1-2; 8 bases fit TRBD1. Germline V gene lookup returns CDR1 MNHEY and CDR2 SVGAGI. Trimming cost V 6 bases and J 6 bases; bases outside gene matches: 9. The CDR3 has 14 amino acids. The CDR3 nucleotides read TGTGCCAGCAGCCGCGGACAGGGACTGCATGGCTACACCTTC. Protein product: CASSRGQGLHGYTF.

V usage is TRBV6-6 and J usage is TRBJ2-1; 7 positions agree with TRBD2. This CDR3 is 16 amino acids long. The J segment lost 5 bases and the V segment lost 0 bases, leaving 7 bases of the junction unmatched. The germline CDR1 and CDR2 sequences are MNHNY and SVGAGI (reference sequence). The CDR3 loop is CASSYSMGGGNNEQFF. The CDR3, as DNA: TGTGCCAGCAGTTACTCGATGGGCGGGGGTAACAATGAGCAGTTCTTC.

The rearrangement uses TRBV30 and TRBJ1-6; D ambiguous. The CDR3 length is 15 residues. V was pared by 4 bases and J by 4 bases, with 14 bases between. Germline CDR1 reads GTSNPN; CDR2 reads SVGIG (reference sequence). The CDR3 protein is CAWTPLGLYNSPLHF. DNA for the CDR3: TGTGCCTGGACCCCCCTTGGCCTATATAATTCACCCCTCCACTTT. The complete variable domain, with remaining parts taken from reference TRBV30 and TRBJ1-6, reads SQTIHQWPATLVQPVGSPLSLECTVEGTSNPNLYWYRQAAGRGLQLLFYSVGIGQISSEVPQNLSASRPQDRQFILSSKKLLLSDSGFYLCAWTPLGLYNSPLHFGNGTRLTVT.

V usage is TRBV28 and J usage is TRBJ1-5; D remains ambiguous. The CDR3 spans 15 residues. CDR1 MDHEN and CDR2 SYDVKM come from the germline V gene. Trimming stripped 3 bases from V and 7 bases from J, with 16 bases between. CDR3 protein: CASSLGSRVGQPQHF. In DNA, the CDR3 is TGTGCCAGCAGTTTGGGGTCGAGGGTTGGGCAGCCCCAGCATTTT. Full variable domain (rest looked up from reference TRBV28 and TRBJ1-5): DVKVTQSSRYLVKRTGEKVFLECVQDMDHENMFWYRQDPGLGLRLIYFSYDVKMKEKGDIPEGYSVSREKKERFSLILESASTNQTSMYLCASSLGSRVGQPQHFGDGTRLSIL.

This sequence joins TRBV6-5 and TRBJ1-4; TRBD1 matches 7 bases. With V trimmed by 6 bases and J by 5 bases, 6 bases remained unmatched. The length of the CDR3 is 14 residues. Germline V CDR1 and CDR2: MNHEY, SVGAGI. This CDR3 is CASRNRQGNEKLFF. Written as DNA, the CDR3 is TGTGCCAGCAGGAACCGACAGGGCAATGAAAAACTGTTTTTT.

This chain connects TRBV1 to TRBJ2-1; the D call TRBD2 from the table was never checked on the DNA. TRBV1 is termed a pseudogene. The CDR3 has 17 residues. CDR3 amino acids: CTSSQESTSGRRDEQFF. The CDR3 nucleotides are TGCACCAGCAGCCAAGAGAGCACTAGCGGGAGACGGGATGAGCAGTTCTTC.

This sequence joins TRBV5-8 and TRBJ1-5; D uncertain. This CDR3 contains 16 residues. Trimming stripped 3 bases from V and 5 bases from J, with 18 bases between. Per the germline V gene, CDR1 is SGHTS and CDR2 is YDEGEE. For the CDR3, the DNA is TGTGCCAGCAGCTCCGGACCCGCGGCGGGTTATCAGCCCCAGCATTTT. As protein: CASSSGPAAGYQPQHF.

The chain has TRBV19 and TRBJ2-7; 12 nucleotides align to TRBD1. CDR3 length: 16 amino acids. Per germline, CDR1 LNHDA and CDR2 SQIVND (reference sequence). V lost 6 bases, J lost 7 bases, and 13 bases stayed unmatched. This CDR3 reads CASSRLPGQGAPEQYF. Here the CDR3 DNA reads TGTGCCAGTAGCCGACTCCCGGGACAGGGGGCGCCTGAGCAGTACTTC.

J is TRBJ2-2 and V is TRBV9, with D hard to call. Looked up from germline, CDR1 is SGDLS and CDR2 is YYNGEE. This CDR3 region has 15 residues. The V end lost 0 bases, the J end lost 5 bases, and 11 bases lay between the germline ends. The CDR3 DNA reads TGTGCCAGCAGCGTAGGCCCGGGTGGTACCGGGGAGCTGTTTTTT. This codes for CASSVGPGGTGELFF.

This clone has only a few counts. This chain connects TRBV10-1 to TRBJ2-7, with D maybe TRBD2 (6 bases). The CDR3 is 12 amino acids. V lost 8 bases to trimming and J lost 4 bases, with 12 bases between them. The germline V gene encodes CDR1 WNHNN and CDR2 SYGVQD (reference sequence). CDR3 amino acids: CASGDSTYEQYF. The CDR3 bases are TGCGCCAGCGGGGACTCGACGTACGAGCAGTACTTC.

The table lists this clone with a few counts. The chain carries TRBV6-5 and TRBJ2-2; D is ambiguous. The CDR3 has 16 amino acids. Germline-derived CDR1 and CDR2 are MNHEY and SVGAGI. V was pared by 3 bases and J by 3 bases, with 14 bases between. This chain's CDR3 is CASSYLSILDTGELFF. DNA for the CDR3: TGTGCCAGCAGTTATCTGTCTATTTTAGACACCGGGGAGCTGTTTTTT.